Shown below are 19 T cell receptor beta chains from a single sample sequenced in a study of CD8 T cells in Susac syndrome. Reverse transcription used roughly 0.45 to 1 ug RNA and random hexamers. Each CDR3 protein gets one entry after TCRdb re-called the immunoSEQ multiplex PCR reads with MiXCR. The sample lists about 240,000 distinct CDR3 sequences, about 96% occurring once. Sample: CD4+ T cells from PBMCs. These receptors all come from a human donor with Susac syndrome.

The V and J genes are TRBV7-2 and TRBJ2-5; D not certain. The CDR3 is 15 amino acids. The ends were cut back, 4 bases at V and 5 bases at J, with 17 bases in the middle. The germline V gene encodes CDR1 SGHTA and CDR2 FQGNSA. The CDR3, as DNA: TGTGCCAGCAGCTCTATAAGTGAATGGCGGGAGACCCAGTACTTC. This codes for CASSSISEWRETQYF.

The CDR3 coding sequence is TGCGCCAGCAGCTTCGGAAGGGGACTAGAGGTGACCCAGTACTTC. Encoded protein: CASSFGRGLEVTQYF. The genes are TRBV5-1 and TRBJ2-5; 8 bases match TRBD2. V trimming: 2 bases; J trimming: 7 bases; junction bases outside the gene matches: 10. Germline lookup yields CDR1 SGHRS and CDR2 YFSETQ. This CDR3 region has 15 residues.

The chain carries TRBV30 and TRBJ2-5; possible D gene TRBD2, 6 bases. The CDR3 runs to 12 residues. In germline, CDR1 is GTSNPN, CDR2 SVGIG (reference sequence). The germline V and J ends were trimmed by 1 base and 7 bases, with 10 bases remaining between them. The CDR3 protein is CAWSGAGRTQYF. CDR3 sequence (DNA): TGTGCCTGGAGTGGGGCCGGGAGGACCCAGTACTTC.

The V gene is TRBV29-1, the J gene TRBJ2-2; unclear D gene. The CDR3 consists of 12 residues. Trimming took 4 bases from V and 1 from J, leaving 4 bases between them. Germline V gene lookup returns CDR1 SQVTM and CDR2 ANQGSEA. CDR3 sequence: CSVGQNTGELFF. The CDR3 DNA is TGCAGCGTTGGACAGAACACCGGGGAGCTGTTTTTT.

The chain is built from TRBV20-1 and TRBJ2-7; TRBD2 might be the D (5 bases). The CDR3 covers 13 residues. Germline V gives CDR1 DFQATT, CDR2 SNEGSKA (reference sequence). The V and J ends lost 3 bases and 4 bases respectively, with 13 bases between them. The CDR3 nucleotides read TGCAGTGCTAGTAGTCTAGCCTCGTACGAGCAGTACTTC. Its protein product is CSASSLASYEQYF.

This clonotype turned up a few times. The chain has TRBV27 and TRBJ1-5; D ambiguous. This CDR3 spans 13 amino acids. The V end was cut by 3 bases, the J end by 1 base, with 4 bases between. CDR1 MNHEY and CDR2 SMNVEV come from the germline V gene (reference sequence). CDR3 DNA sequence: TGTGCCAGCAGTTTTAACAGCAATCAGCCCCAGCATTTT. This translates into CASSFNSNQPQHF.

This sequence joins TRBV5-1 and TRBJ2-5, with no clear D. The CDR3 extends over 15 amino acids. The germline V and J ends were trimmed by 5 bases and 4 bases, with 18 bases remaining between them. The germline gives CDR1 SGHRS, CDR2 YFSETQ. CDR3 in DNA: TGCGCCAGCAGTTTAGGCCTCCCGGCAGGAGAGACCCAGTACTTC. Translation: CASSLGLPAGETQYF.

The chain links TRBV20-1 to TRBJ2-5; TRBD2 matches at 7 bases. Germline V gene lookup returns CDR1 DFQATT and CDR2 SNEGSKA (reference sequence). The CDR3 covers 14 residues. The ends lost 7 bases at V and 0 bases at J; junction bases unmatched: 8. CDR3 protein: CSVYAGENQETQYF. The DNA for the CDR3 is TGCAGTGTGTACGCGGGAGAGAACCAAGAGACCCAGTACTTC.

The genes are TRBV20-1 and TRBJ1-5, with D perhaps TRBD1 (6 bases). Per germline, CDR1 DFQATT and CDR2 SNEGSKA (reference sequence). The CDR3 has 15 residues. The ends were cut back, 3 bases at V and 0 bases at J, with 12 bases in the middle. The CDR3 sequence is CSARGATGSNQPQHF. The CDR3 DNA is TGCAGTGCTAGGGGGGCGACAGGTAGCAATCAGCCCCAGCATTTT.

This sequence joins TRBV20-1 and TRBJ2-5; no reliable D call. V lost 3 bases, J lost 5 bases, and 7 bases lay in between. The V gene's germline CDR1 is DFQATT and CDR2 SNEGSKA (reference sequence). The CDR3 runs to 11 residues. DNA for the CDR3: TGCAGTGCTAGCCCTTGGGAGACCCAGTACTTC. It encodes CSASPWETQYF.

The genes are TRBV28 and TRBJ2-1, with 8 bases identical to TRBD1. Trimming took 7 bases from V and 9 from J; bases not matched to a gene: 20. The CDR3 is made up of 17 amino acids. Germline values: CDR1 MDHEN, CDR2 SYDVKM. DNA of the CDR3: TGTGCCAGCACCCGGGCAGGGGGCGGCAGTGGGTCGGGTGAGCAGTTCTTC. Protein product: CASTRAGGGSGSGEQFF.

The J gene is TRBJ2-1, the V gene TRBV24-1; TRBD2 might be the D (7 bases). Trimming stripped 9 bases from V and 4 bases from J, with 15 bases between. Per germline, CDR1 KGHDR and CDR2 SFDVKD. This CDR3 spans 14 amino acids. DNA for the CDR3: TGTGCCACCGGGAGGGGGGGAGAGTACAATGAGCAGTTCTTC. This encodes CATGRGGEYNEQFF.

This clonotype was seen a few times. The V and J genes are TRBV29-1 and TRBJ2-3; D tentatively reads TRBD1 or TRBD2 (6 bases each). V shed 0 bases and J shed 0 bases, with 22 bases lying between them. The length of the CDR3 is 19 residues. CDR1 and CDR2 (germline): SQVTM, ANQGSEA. The DNA for the CDR3 is TGCAGCGTTGAAGACCGGGGGCTAGGTTGGGGGAAAAGCACAGATACGCAGTATTTT. This gives the protein CSVEDRGLGWGKSTDTQYF.

This clonotype was recorded once. The chain uses TRBV29-1 and TRBJ1-1; 10 nucleotides line up with TRBD1. Germline V CDR1 and CDR2: SQVTM, ANQGSEA. V lost 5 bases to trimming and J lost 10 bases; unmatched junction nucleotides: 7. The CDR3 is 12 amino acids. DNA for the CDR3: TGCAGCGTTCCGGGACAGGGGCCGGGAGCTTTCTTT. It codes for CSVPGQGPGAFF.

The J gene is TRBJ2-7, the V gene TRBV5-1, with 8 nucleotides matching TRBD1. With V trimmed by 1 base and J by 3 bases, 6 bases remained unmatched. There are 15 residues in the CDR3. Germline CDR1 reads SGHRS; CDR2 reads YFSETQ. The CDR3 nucleotides are TGCGCCAGCAGCTTGCCGGGCGGACAGGGCTACGAGCAGTACTTC. Residues: CASSLPGGQGYEQYF.

The J gene is TRBJ1-5, the V gene TRBV28; 7 bases agree with TRBD1. Looked up from germline, CDR1 is MDHEN and CDR2 is SYDVKM. Trimming cost V 5 bases and J 2 bases; bases outside gene matches: 9. CDR3 length equals 16 residues. The chain's CDR3 is CASSPRGDRGNQPQHF. The CDR3 region has the DNA TGTGCCAGCAGTCCAAGGGGGGACAGAGGCAATCAGCCCCAGCATTTT.

J is TRBJ2-3 and V is TRBV12-3 or TRBV12-4; D tentatively fits TRBD1 or TRBD2 (7 bases each). Trimming shortened V by 8 bases and J by 0 bases, and 15 bases separated the two germline ends. The CDR3 extends over 15 amino acids. The CDR3 DNA sequence: TGTGCCAGCGGGACAGCGGGATTTAGCACAGATACGCAGTATTTT. Translation gives CASGTAGFSTDTQYF.

On this clonotype: A junction end diverges from the germline sequence, so it may reflect a read error. The V and J genes are TRBV7-7 and TRBJ2-5; possibly TRBD1 for D (5 bases). There are 15 residues in the CDR3. Germline CDR1 and CDR2: SSHAT and FNYEAQ (reference sequence). The CDR3 DNA follows: TGTGCTAGCAGCGCCAGGGTTACTTCTGGAGAGACCCAGTACTTC. Amino acids: CASSARVTSGETQYF.

The chain carries TRBV14 and TRBJ1-1; the D is unclear. This CDR3 has 12 residues. The V end lost 0 bases, the J end lost 6 bases, and 5 bases lay between the germline ends. The germline V gene has CDR1 SGHDN and CDR2 FVKESK. This chain's CDR3 is CASSQDSPEAFF. CDR3 nucleotides: TGTGCCAGCAGCCAAGACAGTCCTGAAGCTTTCTTT.